This T cell receptor (beta chain) is drawn from a study of shared clonotypes between healthy human individuals. Study-wide background: Donors consisted of a couple of women and a few men between 18 and 49. CD8 memory received one plate per donor, CD8 naive two, CD4 memory three and CD4 naive three.

A note on this clone: Its antigen is undetermined.

Between the trimmed V and J ends, which lost 1 base and 3 bases, there was a span of 10 bases. The CDR3 runs 14 residues. Germline lookup yields CDR1 MGHRA and CDR2 YSYEKL. Findings and caveats of the study: Richness estimates generally favored naive over memory subsets.

The DNA input per sorted-subset replicate PCR was roughly 210 ng, corresponding to some 30,000 T cell genomes. Sequencing used immunoSEQ multiplex PCR; TCRdb keeps in-frame clones, though not all of them. This table holds 2.3 million or so clones, just over 90% found once. The receptor was isolated from a young man in good health. Some clones in this sample may be carry-over from other donors' samples. Material: naive CD4+ T cells from PBMCs. Subset in this sample: CD45RA+ positively selected. The V gene is TRBV4-1, the J gene TRBJ2-7; D remains ambiguous. The CDR3 DNA follows: TGCGCCAGCAGCCAAGCACAGAGAATCTACGAGCAGTACTTC. It yields the protein CASSQAQRIYEQYF.